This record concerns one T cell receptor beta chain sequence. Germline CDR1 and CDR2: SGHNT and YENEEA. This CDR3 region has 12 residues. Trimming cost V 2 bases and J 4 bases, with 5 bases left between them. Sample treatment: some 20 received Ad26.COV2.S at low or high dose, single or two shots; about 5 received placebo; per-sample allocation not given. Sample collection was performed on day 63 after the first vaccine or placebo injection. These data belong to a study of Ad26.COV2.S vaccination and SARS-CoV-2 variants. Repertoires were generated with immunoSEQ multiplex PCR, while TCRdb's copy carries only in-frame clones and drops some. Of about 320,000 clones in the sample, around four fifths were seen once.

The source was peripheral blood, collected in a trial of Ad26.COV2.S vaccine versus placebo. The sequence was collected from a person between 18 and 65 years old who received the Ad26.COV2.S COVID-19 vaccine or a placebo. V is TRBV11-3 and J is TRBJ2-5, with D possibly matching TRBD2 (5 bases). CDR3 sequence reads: CASSLSGETQYF. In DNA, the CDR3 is TGTGCCAGCAGCTTAAGCGGAGAGACCCAGTACTTC.